This note documents a single TCR beta chain sequence. Its specificity is not known. The junction shows a germline mismatch at one end, possibly a read error. Both 60 Vbeta primers and 13 Jbeta primers went into the PCR. Under the authors' procedure: About 12 million shared chains were among the about 80 million unique TCR beta chains that a later analysis counted. Libraries were prepared by immunoSEQ multiplex PCR; TCRdb keeps only in-frame clonotypes and omits some of them. The DNA gave D and trimming, while V, J and clone size come from that table. The sample includes 150,000 to 200,000 clones, 80% of them seen just once. This sample is drawn from a study of cytomegalovirus exposure and HLA in healthy donors. Study-level results: Altogether, some 170 TCR beta chains were recorded as cytomegalovirus-associated. An Asian-associated ancestry cluster reportedly showed fewer N-insertions than the approximately 630-donor mean in a later analysis.

This CDR3 comprises 13 residues. In germline, CDR1 is LNHDA, CDR2 SQIVND (reference sequence). The rearrangement links TRBV19 to TRBJ2-7; 7 bases align to TRBD1. Sequencing used PBMCs. The receptor comes from a woman in her thirties or forties in good health and CMV-seronegative. For the CDR3, the DNA is TGTGCCAGTAGTATCGGGACAGCCTACAAGCAGTACTTC. This gives the protein CASSIGTAYKQYF. The whole variable domain, remainder taken from reference TRBV19 and TRBJ2-7, is DGGITQSPKYLFRKEGQNVTLSCEQNLNHDAMYWYRQDPGQGLRLIYYSQIVNDFQKGDIAEGYSVSREKKESFPLTVTSAQKNPTAFYLCASSIGTAYKQYFGPGTRLTVT.